This is a list of T cell receptor beta chains from one sample in a study of blood T cell repertoires in COVID-19. Data came from immunoSEQ multiplex PCR; TCRdb stores just in-frame clones and leaves some out. The sample lists about 150,000 clones; roughly 80% were seen once. The sample consisted of PBMCs or T cells enriched from blood (not recorded which). These receptors were taken from a woman between 50 and 59 years old who had recovered from COVID-19. CDR3s include the opening cysteine and the closing phenylalanine or tryptophan.

TRBV3-1/TRBV3-2 CASSQESVANYGYTF
TRBV5-4 CASSLDTSSGNTIYF
TRBV30 CAWSSAGEMNTEAFF
TRBV28 CASSPGQTYEQYF
TRBV5-5 CASSLTGQGANTGELFF
TRBV21-1 CASSGFRGEQYF
TRBV19 CASGRAGELFF
TRBV30 CAWSVNLRWEAFF
TRBV4-2 CASSQVEVDSRTIYF
TRBV19 CASGGWGDVRNQPQHF
TRBV3-1/TRBV3-2 CASSQAGADTEAFF
TRBV28 CASSLGVSNQPQHF
TRBV18 CASSPGGADEKLFF
TRBV6-1 CASSERTGRLYEQYF
TRBV24-1 CATSDLRQGLTDTQYF
TRBV5-4 CASSYSGTGGSEAFF
TRBV19 CASSRGGYGYTF
TRBV2 CASSVNRDPNEKLFF
TRBV5-4 CASSLAMEGQNTEAFF
TRBV27 CASSLLAGNQPQHF
TRBV6-1 CASSEGSSSYEQYF
TRBV27 CASSSLRGGHGQETQYF
TRBV11-3 CASSFRGPDEQFF
TRBV10-3 CAISPRQGAETEAFF
TRBV6-5 CASSQGLWQPQHF
TRBV12-3/TRBV12-4 CASSLARAGYTF
TRBV7-9 CASSLALASPGRNQPQHF